This TCR beta chain was found in a study of blood T cell repertoires in COVID-19. For the study at large: Sites in the United States, Italy and Spain provided acute and convalescent COVID-19 samples. In each case, the material was cDNA or gDNA derived from T cells, B-cell-depleted T cells, or PBMCs.

In the original analysis: Reference gene primer amplification gave nucleated cell count estimates. The method was immunoSEQ multiplex PCR; TCRdb's version includes in-frame clones alone and lacks a portion of them. The V and J calls and clone size come from that table; D and trimming were worked out from the DNA. The data show 200,000 or so clones, 84% seen once. Trimming shortened V by 2 bases and J by 1 base, and 6 bases separated the two germline ends. The CDR3 sequence is 14 residues long. Germline CDR1 is MNHNS and CDR2 is SASEGT. The chain has TRBV6-1 and TRBJ1-3, with D possibly matching TRBD1 (5 bases). The sample was peripheral blood. The receptor was derived from a human donor in a cohort sampled during active COVID-19. The CDR3 here is CASSERGSGNTIYF. The CDR3 region has the DNA TGTGCCAGCAGTGAAAGGGGTTCTGGAAACACCATATATTTT.